The 31 T cell receptor beta chains below were found in one sample sequenced in a study of technical replicates of blood from a handful of donors. Method: immunoSEQ multiplex PCR; TCRdb's copy keeps in-frame clones and lacks some. Among tens of thousands of clones listed, nearly 95% were seen once. The sequencing input was T cells isolated from PBMCs. The receptors derive from a human donor in good health.

The chain combines TRBV21-1 with TRBJ1-1; the table assigns TRBD1, which was not confirmed against the DNA. TRBV21-1 is deemed a pseudogene. The CDR3 loop spans 14 amino acids. The CDR3 is CASSKINRNTEAFF. CDR3 sequence (DNA): TGTGCCAGCAGCAAGATTAACAGGAACACTGAAGCTTTCTTT.

The chain recombines TRBV19 with TRBJ2-1, with 7 bases that match TRBD2. Germline values: CDR1 LNHDA, CDR2 SQIVND (reference sequence). V lost 4 bases, J lost 4 bases, and 7 bases stayed unmatched. The CDR3 sequence is 15 residues long. DNA for the CDR3: TGTGCCAGTAGTAAACCCCGGGACTATTACAATGAGCAGTTCTTC. Its translation is CASSKPRDYYNEQFF.

This chain links TRBV5-5 with TRBJ2-1, with 9 nucleotides matching TRBD1. V shed 3 bases and J 7 bases; nucleotides not matched to a gene: 8. The CDR3 contains 15 residues. Germline V gene lookup returns CDR1 SGHKS and CDR2 YYEKEE (reference sequence). The CDR3 region has the DNA TGTGCCAGCAGCTATCCACAGGGGGCGCTAAATGAGCAGTTCTTC. Its protein is CASSYPQGALNEQFF.

The chain combines TRBV19 with TRBJ2-1; TRBD2 agrees at 7 bases. Germline CDR1 is LNHDA and CDR2 is SQIVND (reference sequence). The CDR3 runs to 14 residues. The junction had 4 bases not matched to a gene; V was cut back by 7 bases and J by 1 base. The CDR3 DNA follows: TGTGCCAGTATGCGGGGGAGTTCCTACAATGAGCAGTTCTTC. Translation gives CASMRGSSYNEQFF.

The chain links TRBV27 to TRBJ2-7; a weak D match, TRBD2 (5 bases). Germline-derived CDR1 and CDR2 are MNHEY and SMNVEV (reference sequence). Deletions cut 3 bases from V and 1 base from J, with 13 bases between. The CDR3 contains 15 residues. The CDR3: CASSFSPSRSYEQYF. The CDR3 DNA reads as TGTGCCAGCAGTTTCTCGCCTAGCCGTTCCTACGAGCAGTACTTC.

This chain links TRBV4-3 with TRBJ2-7, with D possibly TRBD2 on 6 matching bases. In germline, CDR1 is LGHNA, CDR2 YSLEER. V was shortened by 0 bases and J by 5 bases, with 17 bases between the two germline ends. The CDR3 totals 16 residues. CDR3 in amino acids: CASSQDWRDSRDEQYF. CDR3 DNA: TGCGCCAGCAGCCAAGATTGGCGGGACTCTAGGGACGAGCAGTACTTC.

A single count supports this clone. The chain carries TRBV7-3 and TRBJ1-1; 12 bases match TRBD1. The germline gives CDR1 SGHTA, CDR2 FQGTGA. The J segment lost 4 bases and the V segment lost 5 bases, leaving 14 bases of the junction unmatched. The CDR3 is 18 amino acids. Here the CDR3 DNA reads TGTGCCAGCAGCCTCTACGGGACAGGGGGCCATTGGAGCACTGAAGCTTTCTTT. This translates into CASSLYGTGGHWSTEAFF.

This chain joins TRBV7-8 and TRBJ1-5; 7 bases line up with TRBD1. The CDR3 covers 16 residues. The J segment lost 1 base and the V segment lost 5 bases, leaving 8 bases of the junction unmatched. Looked up from germline, CDR1 is SGHVS and CDR2 is FQNEAQ. The CDR3 region is CASSTHRGPSNQPQHF. DNA for the CDR3: TGTGCCAGCAGCACTCACAGGGGCCCCAGCAATCAGCCCCAGCATTTT.

The sample holds a few counts of this clone. DNA of the CDR3: TGTGCCTGGAGTATGGGACAGGGTATAGATCAGCCCCAGCATTTT. Translated, it gives CAWSMGQGIDQPQHF. This chain connects TRBV30 to TRBJ1-5, with 9 bases matching TRBD1. The CDR3 extends over 15 amino acids. Per the germline V gene, CDR1 is GTSNPN and CDR2 is SVGIG (reference sequence). The V and J ends lost 2 bases and 5 bases, in that order; junction bases with no gene match: 7.

The chain has TRBV4-1 and TRBJ2-1; TRBD2 is a possible D gene (5 bases). Germline V gene lookup returns CDR1 MGHRA and CDR2 YSYEKL. Trimming removed 1 base from V and 3 bases from J, with 7 bases in between. This CDR3 comprises 14 residues. The CDR3 is CASSQVEDYNEQFF. The DNA for the CDR3 is TGCGCCAGCAGCCAAGTGGAGGACTACAATGAGCAGTTCTTC.

V usage is TRBV4-2 and J usage is TRBJ2-7; the D gene is possibly TRBD1 (6 bases). Germline CDR1 is LGHNA and CDR2 is YNFKEQ. Trimming left V 4 bases short and J 1 base short, with 14 bases between. The CDR3 consists of 15 residues. The CDR3 loop reads CASSPLRDNSYEQYF. CDR3 in DNA: TGTGCCAGCAGCCCCTTACGGGACAATTCCTACGAGCAGTACTTC.

This rearrangement joins TRBV6-1 to TRBJ2-7; possible D gene TRBD1, 5 bases. Germline V gives CDR1 MNHNS, CDR2 SASEGT. V shed 7 bases and J shed 4 bases, with 17 bases lying between them. The CDR3 contains 14 residues. Here the CDR3 DNA reads TGTGCCAGCACTGCCCTAATTTCAGGGTACGAGCAGTACTTC. Translating it yields CASTALISGYEQYF.

The chain is built from TRBV14 and TRBJ1-4; 8 nucleotides line up with TRBD1. Germline CDR1 reads SGHDN; CDR2 reads FVKESK. Losses at the gene ends were 3 bases for V and 7 bases for J; bases not matched to a gene: 7. This CDR3 has 15 residues. In DNA form, the CDR3 reads TGTGCCAGCAGCCACCGGGGCAGGGGGCTTGAAAAACTGTTTTTT. Encoded protein: CASSHRGRGLEKLFF.

The chain links TRBV7-9 to TRBJ2-5; D is ambiguous. Trimming removed 3 bases from V and 5 bases from J, with 4 bases in between. Germline CDR1 SEHNR, CDR2 FQNEAQ (reference sequence). CDR3 length: 11 amino acids. The CDR3 region is CASSLSETQYF. CDR3 coding DNA: TGTGCCAGCAGCTTGTCTGAGACCCAGTACTTC.

The chain uses TRBV19 and TRBJ1-4, with a tentative D call TRBD1 (5 bases). The germline CDR1 and CDR2 sequences are LNHDA and SQIVND (reference sequence). Trimming pared 4 bases from V and 5 bases from J, leaving 14 bases between. This CDR3 has 15 residues. CDR3 sequence reads: CASSSDTRGNEKLFF. DNA of the CDR3: TGTGCCAGTAGTAGTGACACACGGGGGAATGAAAAACTGTTTTTT.

The chain joins TRBV11-3 to TRBJ1-2; TRBD1 agrees at 9 bases. The V segment lost 5 bases and the J segment 7 bases; nucleotides outside the gene matches: 8. Germline V gene lookup returns CDR1 SGHNT and CDR2 YENEEA. The CDR3 length is 14 residues. CDR3: CASSPQGQGGGYTF. The DNA for the CDR3 is TGTGCCAGCAGCCCACAGGGACAGGGCGGTGGCTACACCTTC.

The V and J genes are TRBV6-5 and TRBJ2-1, with TRBD1 as a possible D gene (6 bases). The CDR3 is 13 amino acids. CDR1 is MNHEY and CDR2 is SVGAGI in the germline V gene. V lost 6 bases to trimming and J lost 8 bases, with 14 bases between them. The CDR3 region has the DNA TGTGCCAGCAGATCGAACAGGGTCGATGAGCAGTTCTTC. It codes for CASRSNRVDEQFF.

This chain links TRBV4-2 with TRBJ2-5, with D tentatively TRBD2 (6 bases). This CDR3 contains 14 residues. Germline loops: CDR1 LGHNA, CDR2 YNFKEQ. The V end was cut by 0 bases, the J end by 5 bases, with 10 bases between. CDR3 protein: CASSQESRGETQYF. The CDR3 bases are TGTGCCAGCAGCCAAGAATCCCGGGGGGAGACCCAGTACTTC.

This chain joins TRBV15 and TRBJ1-1, with D perhaps TRBD1 (6 bases). The CDR3 runs 14 residues. Germline CDR1 reads LNHNV; CDR2 reads YYDKDF (reference sequence). V lost 8 bases and J 3 bases, leaving 16 bases between the germline ends. The CDR3 coding sequence is TGTGCCACCCTCGGGGGGCCTTATGACACTGAAGCTTTCTTT. This encodes CATLGGPYDTEAFF.

The chain links TRBV5-1 to TRBJ1-2; D might be TRBD1 (6 bases). The CDR3 loop spans 13 amino acids. V lost 10 bases and J 3 bases, leaving 16 bases between the germline ends. Germline CDR1 is SGHRS and CDR2 is YFSETQ. CDR3 amino acids: CASSRAGDYGYTF. In nucleotides, the CDR3 is TGCGCCTCCAGCCGAGCAGGGGACTATGGCTACACCTTC.

V is TRBV27 and J is TRBJ2-1; 10 bases agree with TRBD2. V lost 10 bases and J lost 0; bases outside the gene matches: 6. Germline V gives CDR1 MNHEY, CDR2 SMNVEV (reference sequence). The CDR3 is made up of 15 amino acids. CDR3 coding DNA: TGTGCCACCGCCGGACTAGCGGCCTCCTACAATGAGCAGTTCTTC. Protein sequence: CATAGLAASYNEQFF.

The V call is TRBV5-1, the J call TRBJ2-1, with 7 bases matching TRBD1. The CDR3 has 15 residues. CDR1 and CDR2 (germline): SGHRS, YFSETQ. The ends lost 0 bases at V and 4 bases at J; junction bases unmatched: 4. This CDR3 is CASSLEGTAYNEQFF. CDR3 in DNA: TGCGCCAGCAGCTTGGAAGGGACAGCTTACAATGAGCAGTTCTTC.

The rearrangement joins TRBV28 to TRBJ2-5, with TRBD2 matching over 7 bases. The length of the CDR3 is 15 residues. The V gene's germline CDR1 is MDHEN and CDR2 SYDVKM. After removal of 5 bases from V and 4 bases from J, the junction contained 10 bases not matched to a gene. CDR3 region: CASSPSLLARETQYF. Written as DNA, the CDR3 is TGTGCCAGCAGTCCCTCTTTACTAGCGCGAGAGACCCAGTACTTC.

V gene TRBV6-6 combines with J gene TRBJ1-5; no clear D. CDR3 length: 14 amino acids. CDR1 and CDR2 from the germline V gene are MNHNY and SVGAGI (reference sequence). V lost 2 bases and J lost 2, with 7 bases in between. CDR3: CASSYELGNQPQHF. The DNA for the CDR3 is TGTGCCAGCAGTTACGAGTTGGGCAATCAGCCCCAGCATTTT.

This rearrangement joins TRBV7-3 to TRBJ2-3, with D possibly matching TRBD2 (6 bases). Germline lookup yields CDR1 SGHTA and CDR2 FQGTGA. CDR3 length: 15 residues. Trimming removed 3 bases from V and 1 base from J, with 11 bases in between. CDR3 region: CASSFEGGGTDTQYF. The CDR3 DNA follows: TGTGCCAGCAGCTTTGAAGGAGGGGGCACAGATACGCAGTATTTT.

The chain couples TRBV6-5 to TRBJ2-5; 8 bases agree with TRBD1. CDR1 is MNHEY, CDR2 SVGAGI, per germline. The CDR3 totals 16 residues. J lost 5 bases, V lost 4 bases, and 12 bases had no gene match. The DNA for the CDR3 is TGTGCCAGCAGTTCCAGGGGGCGCCGGCTTTTCGAGACCCAGTACTTC. Its protein product is CASSSRGRRLFETQYF.

The V gene is TRBV6-1, the J gene TRBJ2-5; the match to TRBD2 covers 11 bases. This CDR3 is built from 15 residues. The germline CDR1 and CDR2 sequences are MNHNS and SASEGT. J lost 6 bases, V lost 3 bases, and 6 bases had no gene match. The CDR3 sequence: CASSERTSGLKTQYF. In DNA form, the CDR3 reads TGTGCCAGCAGTGAGAGGACTAGCGGGTTAAAGACCCAGTACTTC.

V gene TRBV10-3 combines with J gene TRBJ1-2, with 7 bases fitting TRBD1. The germline V gene encodes CDR1 ENHRY and CDR2 SYGVKD. Unmatched junction bases numbered 11, after V lost 4 bases and J lost 6 bases. The CDR3 has 15 amino acids. CDR3 coding DNA: TGTGCCATCAGTGTATTTACAGGGGTAGAGGATGGCTACACCTTC. It is translated as CAISVFTGVEDGYTF.

A few counts support this clone. V and J are TRBV19 and TRBJ1-1; D perhaps matches TRBD1 (6 bases). Trimming cost V 6 bases and J 11 bases, with 19 bases left between them. Germline loops: CDR1 LNHDA, CDR2 SQIVND (reference sequence). The CDR3 consists of 13 residues. The CDR3 region is CASSTTGSGWAFF. CDR3 nucleotide sequence: TGTGCCAGTAGCACGACAGGTTCTGGTTGGGCTTTCTTT.

The chain employs TRBV27 and TRBJ1-1, with a possible D match to TRBD1 (6 bases). V dropped 5 bases and J dropped 8 bases, with 12 bases sitting between them. CDR1 is MNHEY, CDR2 SMNVEV, per germline (reference sequence). The CDR3 covers 12 residues. In nucleotides, the CDR3 is TGTGCCAGCAGTACCCGGACAGACGAAGCTTTCTTT. Amino acids: CASSTRTDEAFF.

The rearrangement links TRBV30 to TRBJ2-7; the D gene is possibly TRBD1 (6 bases). Looked up from germline, CDR1 is GTSNPN and CDR2 is SVGIG (reference sequence). The CDR3 sequence is 12 residues long. Trimming took off 3 bases at V and 6 bases at J, with 12 bases between the two ends. CDR3: CAWRIGRGEQYF. For the CDR3, the DNA is TGTGCCTGGAGGATAGGCAGGGGCGAGCAGTACTTC.